This T cell receptor (beta chain) was sequenced during a study of metastatic and nonmetastatic thyroid tumors. Study overall: Thyroid patients, malignant and benign, had repertoires compared across blood and tumor or nodule tissue.

Before thyroid surgery, none of the patients had received any treatment. From the PCR reads, TCRdb re-called clones with MiXCR. Here the sample spans about 20,000 clones, 24% being singletons. Sequencing was done on a sample of tumor tissue. The receptor comes from a female donor with papillary thyroid cancer or a benign thyroid nodule (not recorded which). Some clones in this sample may be carry-over from other donors' samples.

The CDR3 DNA follows: TGCAGCGCCGGGACAGGAGACTCTGGGGCCAACGTCCTGACTTTC. Translation: CSAGTGDSGANVLTF. This sequence joins TRBV20-1 and TRBJ2-6, with TRBD1 identical over 8 bases. CDR1 and CDR2 from the germline V gene are DFQATT and SNEGSKA (reference sequence). There are 15 residues in the CDR3.